Following are 32 T cell receptor beta chains from one sample sequenced in a study of cytomegalovirus exposure and HLA in healthy donors. Use of 60 Vbeta and 13 Jbeta primers characterized the PCR. Sequencing used immunoSEQ multiplex PCR; TCRdb keeps in-frame clones, though not all of them. In the table there are about 170,000 clones, nearly 80% of which are singletons. What was sequenced was PBMCs. The receptors shown here come from a man aged 35-49 years in good health and CMV-seropositive.

This clone was observed a handful of times. The chain combines TRBV7-8 with TRBJ2-1; 7 bases agree with TRBD2. V was pared by 4 bases and J by 6 bases, with 6 bases of the junction left unmatched. The V gene's germline CDR1 is SGHVS and CDR2 FQNEAQ. The CDR3 is made up of 14 amino acids. In nucleotides, the CDR3 is TGTGCCAGCAGCTCCCTTCGCGGGGGCAATGAGCAGTTCTTC. Its protein is CASSSLRGGNEQFF.

Comment on this clone: Distinct nucleotide sequences in the sample also encode this CDR3. The V and J genes are TRBV13 and TRBJ1-5; D perhaps matches TRBD1 (5 bases). CDR3 length: 13 amino acids. V lost 0 bases to trimming and J lost 6 bases, with 6 bases between them. Germline V gene data show CDR1 as PRHDT and CDR2 as FYEKMQ (reference sequence). In DNA, the CDR3 is TGTGCCAGCAGCTTAGGGGGGGGTCAGCCCCAGCATTTT. It translates to CASSLGGGQPQHF. Variable domain in full (rest from reference TRBV13 and TRBJ1-5): AAGVIQSPRHLIKEKRETATLKCYPIPRHDTVYWYQQGPGQDPQFLISFYEKMQSDKGSIPDRFSAQQFSDYHSELNMSSLELGDSALYFCASSLGGGQPQHFGDGTRLSIL.

This chain connects TRBV5-1 to TRBJ2-1; 7 bases map to TRBD2. V shed 2 bases and J 6 bases; nucleotides not matched to a gene: 5. Germline V CDR1 and CDR2: SGHRS, YFSETQ. This CDR3 contains 14 residues. The CDR3 here is CASSFGASGNEQFF. The CDR3 DNA sequence: TGCGCCAGCAGCTTCGGGGCTAGCGGCAATGAGCAGTTCTTC. The variable domain in full, with the rest retrieved from reference TRBV5-1 and TRBJ2-1, is KAGVTQTPRYLIKTRGQQVTLSCSPISGHRSVSWYQQTPGQGLQFLFEYFSETQRNKGNFPGRFSGRQFSNSRSEMNVSTLELGDSALYLCASSFGASGNEQFFGPGTRLTVL.

This sequence joins TRBV30 and TRBJ2-7, with TRBD1 matching over 9 bases. V lost 0 bases, J lost 5 bases, and 5 bases stayed unmatched. The V gene's germline CDR1 is GTSNPN and CDR2 SVGIG (reference sequence). This CDR3 contains 14 residues. CDR3 nucleotides: TGTGCCTGGAGTGTCGGGGACAGGGTCCACGAGCAGTACTTC. Protein: CAWSVGDRVHEQYF. Full variable domain (outside the CDR3, taken from reference TRBV30 and TRBJ2-7): SQTIHQWPATLVQPVGSPLSLECTVEGTSNPNLYWYRQAAGRGLQLLFYSVGIGQISSEVPQNLSASRPQDRQFILSSKKLLLSDSGFYLCAWSVGDRVHEQYFGPGTRLTVT.

This clone was counted ten times or more. V usage is TRBV2 and J usage is TRBJ1-1, with 7 positions matching TRBD1. The CDR3 totals 14 residues. CDR1 is SNHLY and CDR2 is FYNNEI in the germline V gene. V lost 6 bases to trimming and J lost 3 bases; unmatched junction nucleotides: 7. CDR3: CASRSTGQDTEAFF. The CDR3 nucleotides read TGTGCCAGCAGATCTACCGGACAGGACACTGAAGCTTTCTTT.

The chain couples TRBV10-3 to TRBJ2-6; a possible D gene is TRBD2 (5 bases). Trimming shortened V by 6 bases and J by 0 bases, and 15 bases separated the two germline ends. The CDR3 is 17 amino acids. From germline, CDR1 is ENHRY and CDR2 SYGVKD. CDR3 sequence (DNA): TGTGCCATCAGCGATGGGAGAGGCCGCTCTGGGGCCAACGTCCTGACTTTC. Its translation is CAISDGRGRSGANVLTF.

This clone has only a few counts. The chain couples TRBV6-5 to TRBJ2-7; 9 positions agree with TRBD2. The CDR3 loop spans 14 amino acids. CDR1 and CDR2 (germline): MNHEY, SVGAGI. Trimming took 5 bases from V and 4 from J; bases not matched to a gene: 6. CDR3 coding DNA: TGTGCCAGCAGTCCCTCTAGCGGGAAATACGAGCAGTACTTC. This gives the protein CASSPSSGKYEQYF.

The chain recombines TRBV30 with TRBJ2-3; 8 nucleotides match TRBD1. Germline lookup yields CDR1 GTSNPN and CDR2 SVGIG (reference sequence). The CDR3 has 14 residues. The V and J ends lost 7 bases and 2 bases, in that order; junction bases with no gene match: 8. CDR3 sequence: CAYRDRLYTDTQYF. As DNA, the CDR3 is TGTGCCTACCGGGACAGGCTATACACAGATACGCAGTATTTT.

The chain joins TRBV27 to TRBJ2-7, with a tentative D call TRBD1 (5 bases). The CDR3 is made up of 15 amino acids. CDR1 and CDR2 from the germline V gene are MNHEY and SMNVEV (reference sequence). V was trimmed by 4 bases and J by 2 bases, leaving 15 bases between them. CDR3 loop: CASSSPGRVAYEQYF. The CDR3 DNA is TGTGCCAGCAGTTCCCCGGGCAGGGTAGCCTACGAGCAGTACTTC.

The CDR3 sequence is CASGISGRTYEQYF. CDR3 bases: TGTGCCAGTGGGATCAGCGGGAGAACCTACGAGCAGTACTTC. The chain employs TRBV19 and TRBJ2-7; 8 nucleotides align to TRBD2. In germline, CDR1 is LNHDA, CDR2 SQIVND (reference sequence). This CDR3 region has 14 residues. The V segment lost 8 bases and the J segment 2 bases; nucleotides outside the gene matches: 8.

As DNA, the CDR3 is TGTGCCAGTAGTATAGGACAGGGGGTGTACGAGCAGTACTTC. This gives the protein CASSIGQGVYEQYF. The V and J genes are TRBV19 and TRBJ2-7, with 9 bases lining up with TRBD1. This CDR3 is 14 amino acids long. Germline CDR1 is LNHDA and CDR2 is SQIVND (reference sequence). V lost 1 base to trimming and J lost 4 bases; unmatched junction nucleotides: 2.

This rearrangement joins TRBV30 to TRBJ1-4; a weak D match, TRBD1 (6 bases). V was cut by 1 base and J by 10 bases, with 7 bases left in between. This CDR3 comprises 11 residues. The germline CDR1 and CDR2 sequences are GTSNPN and SVGIG (reference sequence). The CDR3 DNA reads TGTGCCTGGAGTGGCAGGGGAAAACTGTTTTTT. Amino acid sequence: CAWSGRGKLFF.

This CDR3 is CAVRTPRLGNQPQHF. For the CDR3, the DNA is TGTGCCGTACGGACTCCCCGGTTGGGCAATCAGCCCCAGCATTTT. V usage is TRBV6-1 and J usage is TRBJ1-5; D gene unclear. Germline assignment: CDR1 MNHNS and CDR2 SASEGT. This CDR3 is 15 amino acids long. Trimming took 11 bases from V and 2 from J, leaving 19 bases between them.

The CDR3 sequence is CASSSPRAGTGANSPLHF. CDR3 DNA sequence: TGTGCCAGCAGCTCCCCCCGGGCGGGGACAGGAGCTAATTCACCCCTCCACTTT. This sequence joins TRBV7-2 and TRBJ1-6; 8 nucleotides match TRBD1. The CDR3 spans 18 residues. The germline gives CDR1 SGHTA, CDR2 FQGNSA. V shed 4 bases and J 6 bases; nucleotides not matched to a gene: 14.

The chain joins TRBV5-1 to TRBJ2-7; D unresolved. The V and J ends lost 0 bases and 0 bases respectively, with 10 bases between them. Germline CDR1 reads SGHRS; CDR2 reads YFSETQ. The CDR3 is made up of 15 amino acids. The CDR3 is CASSLDPKSSYEQYF. The CDR3 DNA reads TGCGCCAGCAGCTTGGATCCCAAGAGCTCCTACGAGCAGTACTTC.

The V call is TRBV7-2, the J call TRBJ2-5, with 11 bases that match TRBD2. Losses at the gene ends were 4 bases for V and 4 bases for J; bases not matched to a gene: 5. The CDR3 runs 15 residues. The germline V gene has CDR1 SGHTA and CDR2 FQGNSA. This chain's CDR3 is CASSSQGTSGETQYF. CDR3 coding DNA: TGTGCCAGCAGCTCCCAAGGGACTAGCGGAGAGACCCAGTACTTC. Complete variable domain (other parts from reference TRBV7-2 and TRBJ2-5): GAGVSQSPSNKVTEKGKDVELRCDPISGHTALYWYRQSLGQGLEFLIYFQGNSAPDKSGLPSDRFSAERTGGSVSTLTIQRTQQEDSAVYLCASSSQGTSGETQYFGPGTRLLVL.

This chain joins TRBV5-1 and TRBJ2-1, with a tentative D call TRBD2 (6 bases). V gave up 2 bases and J gave up 9 bases, with 15 bases separating them. Germline V gene lookup returns CDR1 SGHRS and CDR2 YFSETQ. The length of the CDR3 is 14 residues. CDR3 sequence reads: CASSFSGDDTEQFF. The DNA for the CDR3 is TGCGCCAGCAGCTTTAGCGGCGACGATACTGAGCAGTTCTTC.

This chain links TRBV7-2 with TRBJ2-1; 8 positions agree with TRBD2. The germline V gene encodes CDR1 SGHTA and CDR2 FQGNSA. The CDR3 sequence is 15 residues long. Germline trimming cut 1 base from V and 5 bases from J; bases unmatched to any gene: 4. CDR3 in amino acids: CASSLGLARHNEQFF. The CDR3 bases are TGTGCCAGCAGCTTAGGACTAGCGCGTCACAATGAGCAGTTCTTC.

V is TRBV11-2 and J is TRBJ2-3; TRBD2 is a possible D gene (6 bases). Germline loops: CDR1 SGHAT, CDR2 FQNNGV. Trimming removed 5 bases at V and 5 bases at J, with 20 bases between. The CDR3 is made up of 16 amino acids. The CDR3 region is CASSDRLVGRQDTQYF. CDR3 bases: TGTGCCAGCAGCGACCGACTAGTCGGGAGACAAGATACGCAGTATTTT.

Notes on this clone: An end of the junction differs from the germline gene, which may be a read error. The chain couples TRBV11-3 to TRBJ2-4; 7 bases line up with TRBD2. The CDR3 runs to 15 residues. The germline gives CDR1 SGHNT, CDR2 YENEEA. The DNA for the CDR3 is TGTGCCAGCAGCTTAGATAGCGGGTCGAGAAACAGTCAGTACTTC. Protein: CASSLDSGSRNSQYF.

This clone was detected once. The rearrangement joins TRBV19 to TRBJ2-1, with a tentative D call TRBD2 (6 bases). The CDR3 has 17 residues. CDR1 is LNHDA, CDR2 SQIVND, per germline (reference sequence). V dropped 3 bases and J dropped 2 bases, with 17 bases sitting between them. CDR3 in DNA: TGTGCCAGTAGTATGGACTTAGCGGAGGTTGCCTACAATGAGCAGTTCTTC. Translating it yields CASSMDLAEVAYNEQFF.

The chain is built from TRBV10-3 and TRBJ2-7, with TRBD2 as a possible D gene (7 bases). Germline CDR1 ENHRY, CDR2 SYGVKD. V lost 11 bases and J lost 5, with 16 bases in between. CDR3 length equals 12 residues. This CDR3 reads CAGGGAGNEQYF. For the CDR3, the DNA is TGTGCCGGTGGGGGGGCGGGAAACGAGCAGTACTTC.

This sequence joins TRBV11-3 and TRBJ2-7; 12 positions match TRBD2. V gave up 3 bases and J gave up 2 bases; unmatched junction bases: 2. Germline lookup yields CDR1 SGHNT and CDR2 YENEEA. This CDR3 region has 15 residues. The CDR3 nucleotides read TGTGCCAGCAGCTTTTCTAGCGGGAGGGCCTACGAGCAGTACTTC. It is translated as CASSFSSGRAYEQYF.

V is TRBV5-1 and J is TRBJ2-2; D might be TRBD1 (6 bases). V lost 1 base, J lost 5 bases, and 15 bases lay in between. The CDR3 extends over 16 amino acids. The V gene's germline CDR1 is SGHRS and CDR2 YFSETQ. The CDR3: CASSLLAGVDTGELFF. Written as DNA, the CDR3 is TGCGCCAGCAGCTTGTTAGCAGGGGTTGATACCGGGGAGCTGTTTTTT.

The table lists this clone with a few counts. This chain joins TRBV6-5 and TRBJ2-7; 9 nucleotides align to TRBD2. Germline trimming cut 5 bases from V and 2 bases from J; bases unmatched to any gene: 7. Germline-derived CDR1 and CDR2 are MNHEY and SVGAGI. The CDR3 loop spans 15 amino acids. CDR3 residues: CASSAEGGRAYEQYF. The CDR3 DNA is TGTGCCAGCAGTGCGGAGGGCGGGAGGGCCTACGAGCAGTACTTC.

The rearrangement uses TRBV9 and TRBJ2-2, with 12 bases lining up with TRBD2. V lost 2 bases to trimming and J lost 5 bases; unmatched junction nucleotides: 7. The CDR3 sequence is 17 residues long. The germline V gene has CDR1 SGDLS and CDR2 YYNGEE. The CDR3 here is CASSVLAGGPETGELFF. DNA of the CDR3: TGTGCCAGCAGCGTCCTAGCGGGAGGGCCGGAGACCGGGGAGCTGTTTTTT.

The chain is built from TRBV18 and TRBJ1-1; TRBD1 is a possible D gene (5 bases). The CDR3 is made up of 15 amino acids. Germline CDR1 is KGHSH and CDR2 is LQKENI. Trimming pared 3 bases from V and 6 bases from J, leaving 17 bases between. The CDR3 is CASSPLDGGGAEAFF. As DNA, the CDR3 is TGTGCCAGCTCACCCCTGGACGGTGGGGGGGCTGAAGCTTTCTTT.

This clone was seen more than once but under ten times. CDR3 DNA sequence: TGTGCCAGTAGTATGGCAACGGGAGGTTACAATGAGCAGTTCTTC. Amino acids: CASSMATGGYNEQFF. This sequence joins TRBV19 and TRBJ2-1, with TRBD2 matching over 7 bases. V lost 3 bases and J lost 4; bases outside the gene matches: 6. CDR3 length: 15 amino acids. Per the germline V gene, CDR1 is LNHDA and CDR2 is SQIVND (reference sequence). The whole variable domain, filled in from reference TRBV19 and TRBJ2-1, reads DGGITQSPKYLFRKEGQNVTLSCEQNLNHDAMYWYRQDPGQGLRLIYYSQIVNDFQKGDIAEGYSVSREKKESFPLTVTSAQKNPTAFYLCASSMATGGYNEQFFGPGTRLTVL.

This chain joins TRBV28 and TRBJ1-3, with D unresolved. This CDR3 contains 12 residues. V lost 6 bases, J lost 4 bases, and 7 bases lay in between. Germline V CDR1 and CDR2: MDHEN, SYDVKM. Here the CDR3 DNA reads TGTGCCAGCAGCTCCCCCGGAAACACCATATATTTT. Encoded protein: CASSSPGNTIYF.

This clone appeared a single time. This chain joins TRBV11-2 and TRBJ1-3; no reliable D call. CDR3 length equals 15 residues. Germline V gene sequence: CDR1 SGHAT, CDR2 FQNNGV. V gave up 5 bases and J gave up 0 bases, with 11 bases separating them. DNA of the CDR3: TGTGCCAGCAGCGAGCGACGGGGCTCTGGAAACACCATATATTTT. Protein sequence: CASSERRGSGNTIYF.

V usage is TRBV27 and J usage is TRBJ2-5; no reliable D call. V was shortened by 5 bases and J by 5 bases, with 6 bases between the two germline ends. The CDR3 runs 11 residues. Germline CDR1 MNHEY, CDR2 SMNVEV (reference sequence). CDR3 sequence: CASSIGETQYF. CDR3 DNA sequence: TGTGCCAGCAGTATCGGGGAGACCCAGTACTTC.

The rearrangement uses TRBV19 and TRBJ2-1; the match to TRBD2 covers 11 bases. The germline CDR1 and CDR2 sequences are LNHDA and SQIVND (reference sequence). CDR3 length: 16 residues. After removal of 4 bases from V and 4 bases from J, the junction contained 6 bases not matched to a gene. CDR3 DNA: TGTGCCAGTAGTACCGGACTAGCGGGTATGTACAATGAGCAGTTCTTC. Its protein is CASSTGLAGMYNEQFF.